Listed below are T cell receptor beta chains from one sample, sequenced in a study of OX40 agonist ivuxolimab in advanced cancers. Libraries were prepared by immunoSEQ multiplex PCR; TCRdb keeps only in-frame clonotypes and omits some of them. The sample includes about 61,000 clones, over 80% seen only once; the top ten take under 2.5%. Sequenced here: CD4+ or CD8+ T cells sorted from blood, sampled in a trial of the OX40 agonist ivuxolimab. These receptors were obtained from an adult with an advanced solid tumor such as melanoma, head and neck, liver or kidney cancer. Both conserved end residues are part of each CDR3. A D gene is named only where the DNA matches it firmly.

J gene: TRBJ2-2; V gene: TRBV5-1; D gene: -; CDR3 DNA: TGCGCCAGCAGCCCCAGGACGCAGGGCACCGGGGAGCTGTTTTTT; CDR3 protein: CASSPRTQGTGELFF
J gene: TRBJ1-1; V gene: TRBV11-3; D gene: -; CDR3 DNA: TGTGCCAGCAGTCAACATCAGGGCGAAGCTTTCTTT; CDR3 protein: CASSQHQGEAFF
J gene: TRBJ1-5; V gene: TRBV28; D gene: -; CDR3 DNA: TGTGCCAGCAGTTCCCCCGGGCAGGGAGGCAATCAGCCCCAGCATTTT; CDR3 protein: CASSSPGQGGNQPQHF
J gene: TRBJ1-1; V gene: TRBV7-2; D gene: -; CDR3 DNA: TGTGCCAGCAGCTTTTTGGGACAGAACACTGAAGCTTTCTTT; CDR3 protein: CASSFLGQNTEAFF
J gene: TRBJ2-2; V gene: TRBV4-1; D gene: -; CDR3 DNA: TGCGCCAGCAGAGCCTGGCCCGAGACCGGGGAGCTGTTTTTT; CDR3 protein: CASRAWPETGELFF
J gene: TRBJ1-4; V gene: TRBV28; D gene: -; CDR3 DNA: TGTGCCAGCAGTAGCGGGACGGGCACTAATGAAAAACTGTTTTTT; CDR3 protein: CASSSGTGTNEKLFF
J gene: TRBJ1-2; V gene: TRBV19; D gene: TRBD1; CDR3 DNA: TGTGCCAGTCGCGCCATCTCAACAGGGGGCAAGGGCTACACCTTC; CDR3 protein: CASRAISTGGKGYTF
J gene: TRBJ1-5; V gene: TRBV6-5; D gene: -; CDR3 DNA: TGTGCCAGCAGTTACTCGGTATCAAATAGCAATCAGCCCCAGCATTTT; CDR3 protein: CASSYSVSNSNQPQHF
J gene: TRBJ1-5; V gene: TRBV27; D gene: -; CDR3 DNA: TGTGCCAGCAGTTTATACCCAAAAGGGGGGAATCAGCCCCAGCATTTT; CDR3 protein: CASSLYPKGGNQPQHF
J gene: TRBJ2-3; V gene: TRBV5-1; D gene: -; CDR3 DNA: TGCGCCAGCAGCCCAGCAGGACTAAACACAGATACGCAGTATTTT; CDR3 protein: CASSPAGLNTDTQYF
J gene: TRBJ2-5; V gene: TRBV5-1; D gene: -; CDR3 DNA: TGCGCCAGCAGCTTGGCGGCAGAAGAAGAGACCCAGTACTTC; CDR3 protein: CASSLAAEEETQYF
J gene: TRBJ1-3; V gene: TRBV20-1; D gene: -; CDR3 DNA: TGCAGTGCTAGGCCCGGAAACACCATATATTTT; CDR3 protein: CSARPGNTIYF
J gene: TRBJ1-4; V gene: TRBV27; D gene: -; CDR3 DNA: TGTGCCAGTAGCCCTGGCCCGGGACCTACTAATGAAAAACTGTTTTTT; CDR3 protein: CASSPGPGPTNEKLFF
J gene: TRBJ2-1; V gene: TRBV7-2; D gene: TRBD2; CDR3 DNA: TGTGCCAGCAGCTTAGAGCGGGAGGGCTCCTACAATGAGCAGTTCTTC; CDR3 protein: CASSLEREGSYNEQFF
J gene: TRBJ2-1; V gene: TRBV6-5; D gene: -; CDR3 DNA: TGTGCCAGCAGTTACGGTCCAGGGGAGTTCTTC; CDR3 protein: CASSYGPGEFF
J gene: TRBJ1-2; V gene: TRBV25-1; D gene: TRBD1; CDR3 DNA: TGTGCCAGCAGTGATGCCGGGACAGGGCGAGGGGGCTACACCTTC; CDR3 protein: CASSDAGTGRGGYTF
J gene: TRBJ1-1; V gene: TRBV11-2; D gene: TRBD1; CDR3 DNA: TGTGCCAGCAGCGGCGACAGGGGCGGGTTTATGAACACTGAAGCTTTCTTT; CDR3 protein: CASSGDRGGFMNTEAFF
J gene: TRBJ2-7; V gene: TRBV5-1; D gene: TRBD1; CDR3 DNA: TGCGCCAGCAGCATAAGACCGGGACAGGGGGCCTACGAGCAGTACTTC; CDR3 protein: CASSIRPGQGAYEQYF
J gene: TRBJ2-2; V gene: TRBV4-3; D gene: TRBD1; CDR3 DNA: TGCGCCAGCAGCCAGGCCGGGACAGGGGGCTCCGGGGAGCTGTTTTTT; CDR3 protein: CASSQAGTGGSGELFF
J gene: TRBJ2-1; V gene: TRBV7-9; D gene: TRBD2; CDR3 DNA: TGTGCCAGCAGCTTAGGACTAGCGGTCGATGAGCAGTTCTTC; CDR3 protein: CASSLGLAVDEQFF
J gene: TRBJ1-5; V gene: TRBV27; D gene: -; CDR3 DNA: TGTGCCAGCAGTCCTGGACAAGGTAATCAGCCCCAGCATTTT; CDR3 protein: CASSPGQGNQPQHF
J gene: TRBJ2-4; V gene: TRBV4-2; D gene: -; CDR3 DNA: TGTGCCAGCAGCCAGACCCTTGGAACGTCGGAAGTTTTTCAGTACTTC; CDR3 protein: CASSQTLGTSEVFQYF